The 15 T cell receptor beta chains presented below share a single source sample, sequenced in a study of blood T cell repertoires in COVID-19. Only in-frame clones appear in the TCRdb table, and some are missing; sequencing was by immunoSEQ multiplex PCR. The sample carries approximately 120,000 clones, approximately 85% recorded once. Sequenced input: peripheral blood. The receptors originated from a human donor in a cohort sampled during active COVID-19.

The rearrangement joins TRBV11-3 to TRBJ2-7; 10 nucleotides match TRBD1. Germline V gives CDR1 SGHNT, CDR2 YENEEA. The CDR3 sequence is 18 residues long. V was pared by 1 base and J by 3 bases, with 12 bases of the junction left unmatched. Here the CDR3 reads CASSLVDRGRVGLYEQYF. The CDR3 DNA follows: TGTGCCAGCAGCTTAGTCGACAGGGGGCGGGTAGGTCTCTACGAGCAGTACTTC. Looking up the rest from reference TRBV11-3 and TRBJ2-7 gives the full variable domain: EAGVVQSPRYKIIEKKQPVAFWCNPISGHNTLYWYLQNLGQGPELLIRYENEEAVDDSQLPKDRFSAERLKGVDSTLKIQPAELGDSAVYLCASSLVDRGRVGLYEQYFGPGTRLTVT.

The rearrangement uses TRBV29-1 and TRBJ1-1; the D gene is possibly TRBD1 (6 bases). V gave up 6 bases and J gave up 6 bases, with 23 bases separating them. This CDR3 comprises 15 residues. CDR1 is SQVTM and CDR2 is ANQGSEA in the germline V gene. DNA of the CDR3: TGCAGCGTCCCGGTCCGGGACACTAGAATCTCTGAAGCTTTCTTT. It is translated as CSVPVRDTRISEAFF.

This clone was seen once. This chain connects TRBV30 to TRBJ1-5; unclear D gene. Germline-derived CDR1 and CDR2 are GTSNPN and SVGIG (reference sequence). V was pared by 1 base and J by 1 base, with 11 bases between. The CDR3 length is 15 residues. CDR3 nucleotide sequence: TGTGCCTGGAGTGAAAGCGGTTCGAGCAATCAGCCCCAGCATTTT. Protein: CAWSESGSSNQPQHF. Full variable domain (remainder filled in from reference TRBV30 and TRBJ1-5): SQTIHQWPATLVQPVGSPLSLECTVEGTSNPNLYWYRQAAGRGLQLLFYSVGIGQISSEVPQNLSASRPQDRQFILSSKKLLLSDSGFYLCAWSESGSSNQPQHFGDGTRLSIL.

This clone has just one count. The chain is built from TRBV14 and TRBJ2-7; D might be TRBD1 (5 bases). V was cut by 3 bases and J by 6 bases, with 9 bases left in between. The CDR3 loop spans 12 amino acids. Germline lookup yields CDR1 SGHDN and CDR2 FVKESK. CDR3 residues: CASSHSGFEQYF. The CDR3 nucleotides read TGTGCCAGCAGCCACTCAGGGTTCGAGCAGTACTTC.

The table lists this clone with a few counts. This sequence joins TRBV2 and TRBJ2-7, with TRBD2 matching over 9 bases. V lost 6 bases, J lost 8 bases, and 8 bases stayed unmatched. Germline assignment: CDR1 SNHLY and CDR2 FYNNEI. CDR3 length equals 13 residues. The CDR3 coding sequence is TGTGCCAGCAGCTCTAGCGGGACAATAAAGCAGTACTTC. It encodes CASSSSGTIKQYF.

The chain couples TRBV10-1 to TRBJ2-5; tentatively, D is TRBD2 (5 bases). V lost 5 bases, J lost 5 bases, and 12 bases lay in between. Germline V gene data show CDR1 as WNHNN and CDR2 as SYGVQD (reference sequence). This CDR3 region has 13 residues. The chain's CDR3 is CASSHGGLETQYF. The CDR3 coding sequence is TGCGCCAGCAGTCACGGAGGACTGGAGACCCAGTACTTC.

This clone was found a few times. V and J are TRBV5-6 and TRBJ1-5; 7 positions agree with TRBD1. V shed 4 bases and J 1 base; nucleotides not matched to a gene: 8. In germline, CDR1 is SGHDT, CDR2 YYEEEE. The CDR3 is 16 residues long. The CDR3 protein is CASSLGGRGSNQPQHF. The CDR3 DNA sequence: TGTGCCAGCAGCCTGGGGGGCAGGGGGAGCAATCAGCCCCAGCATTTT.

The chain uses TRBV6-5 and TRBJ2-7; 12 bases line up with TRBD2. Looked up from germline, CDR1 is MNHEY and CDR2 is SVGAGI. CDR3 length equals 15 residues. The ends lost 4 bases at V and 3 bases at J; junction bases unmatched: 4. CDR3 sequence: CASSLLAGGIYEQYF. CDR3 DNA sequence: TGTGCCAGCAGTTTACTAGCGGGAGGTATCTACGAGCAGTACTTC.

This chain joins TRBV21-1 and TRBJ2-7; the table gives TRBD2 as D, unverified against the DNA. TRBV21-1 corresponds to a pseudogene. This CDR3 spans 16 amino acids. CDR3 nucleotide sequence: TGTGCCAGCAGCAAAGTTAAGGCGAGGGTCGCCTACGAGCAGTACTTC. It yields the protein CASSKVKARVAYEQYF.

CDR3 nucleotide sequence: TGTGCCAGCAGTTACCTCGGGACTAGCGGGAGTTGGGGCTACGAGCAGTACTTC. Protein: CASSYLGTSGSWGYEQYF. The genes are TRBV6-2 or TRBV6-3 and TRBJ2-7, with TRBD2 matching 14 bases. CDR3 size: 18 residues. Unmatched junction bases numbered 9, after V lost 2 bases and J lost 3 bases. Per the germline V gene, CDR1 is MNHEY and CDR2 is SVGEGT.

The chain carries TRBV24-1 and TRBJ2-1; a possible D gene is TRBD2 (6 bases). The CDR3 has 13 amino acids. Germline V CDR1 and CDR2: KGHDR, SFDVKD. The ends were cut back, 11 bases at V and 0 bases at J, with 10 bases in the middle. In nucleotides, the CDR3 is TGTGCCATTGGAGGGAGCTCCTACAATGAGCAGTTCTTC. Amino acids: CAIGGSSYNEQFF.

The V gene is TRBV18, the J gene TRBJ2-7; D remains ambiguous. V lost 3 bases and J 2 bases, leaving 11 bases between the germline ends. Looked up from germline, CDR1 is KGHSH and CDR2 is LQKENI. The CDR3 has 14 residues. For the CDR3, the DNA is TGTGCCAGCTCACCCGGGTTCGACCCCTACGAGCAGTACTTC. It codes for CASSPGFDPYEQYF.

This chain links TRBV11-2 with TRBJ2-3, with 9 bases identical to TRBD2. V trimming: 3 bases; J trimming: 2 bases; junction bases outside the gene matches: 6. CDR3 size: 16 residues. Germline V gene sequence: CDR1 SGHAT, CDR2 FQNNGV. DNA for the CDR3: TGTGCCAGCAGCTTTGGTCTAGCGGGAAACACAGATACGCAGTATTTT. It translates to CASSFGLAGNTDTQYF.

The chain uses TRBV7-3 and TRBJ2-6, with 13 bases fitting TRBD2. The CDR3 has 19 residues. V was clipped by 5 bases and J by 4 bases; unmatched bases: 11. Per germline, CDR1 SGHTA and CDR2 FQGTGA. The CDR3 nucleotides are TGTGCCAGCAGCCTCCTGACTAGCGGGAGGCCGGGAGGGGCCAACGTCCTGACTTTC. It specifies CASSLLTSGRPGGANVLTF.

This rearrangement joins TRBV7-6 to TRBJ2-7; a weak D match, TRBD2 (6 bases). V shed 0 bases and J shed 7 bases, with 10 bases lying between them. The germline V gene has CDR1 SGHVS and CDR2 FNYEAQ. This CDR3 spans 13 amino acids. CDR3 in amino acids: CASSLAGSGEQYF. Here the CDR3 DNA reads TGTGCCAGCAGCTTAGCCGGGAGTGGGGAGCAGTACTTC.